A selection of T cell receptor beta chains follows, all from one sample in a study of blood T cell repertoires in COVID-19. Clones were read by immunoSEQ multiplex PCR, and TCRdb kept only the in-frame ones, dropping some. The sample has about 300,000 clones; just under 90% are singletons. The sequenced sample was PBMCs or T cells enriched from blood (not recorded which). These receptors were obtained from a woman between 50 and 59 years old who had been exposed to COVID-19. CDR3s include the opening cysteine and the closing phenylalanine or tryptophan. A D gene is named only where the DNA matches it firmly. Some rows have no size entry. The others give once, few or many, or a class for an expanded clone.

>TRBD1|.|TRBJ2-1|TRBV28
TGTGCCAGCAGTGCCGGGGACAGGGACAATGAGCAGTTCTTC
CASSAGDRDNEQFF
>TRBD1|.|TRBJ1-1|TRBV10-3
TGTGCCATCAGTGAGAACAGGGGAGTTTCCACTGAAGCTTTCTTT
CAISENRGVSTEAFF
>TRBD1|.|TRBJ1-1|TRBV6-1
TGTGCCAGCAGTGAGCGAAACAGGGGGTCGACTTTCTTT
CASSERNRGSTFF
>.|.|TRBJ1-6|TRBV19
TGTGCCAGTAGTATGAATACAATTAATTCACCCCTCCACTTT
CASSMNTINSPLHF
>.|.|TRBJ2-3|TRBV15
TGTGCCACCAGCTCGGACTACCAAAGGACAGATACGCAGTATTTT
CATSSDYQRTDTQYF
>TRBD2|.|TRBJ2-7|TRBV28
TGTGCCAGCAGACCGCCGCGGGGGGGTCTTGAAGAGCAGTACTTC
CASRPPRGGLEEQYF
>.|.|TRBJ2-3|TRBV7-2
TGTGCCAGCAGTTTTACTAGGGACACAGATACGCAGTATTTT
CASSFTRDTDTQYF
>TRBD1|.|TRBJ1-6|TRBV9
TGTGCCAGCAGCGTAGAAACGACAGGGAGCTCCTATAATTCACCCCTCCACTTT
CASSVETTGSSYNSPLHF
>.|.|TRBJ1-1|TRBV29-1
TGCAGCGTTGAAGCCCACAGAAACACTGAAGCTTTCTTT
CSVEAHRNTEAFF
>.|.|TRBJ1-4|TRBV27
TGTGCCAGCAGGGGGGCGGTGGGAGCCGCTAATGAAAAACTGTTTTTT
CASRGAVGAANEKLFF
>TRBD2|.|TRBJ2-3|TRBV7-9
TGTGCCAGCAGCTTAGCGACTAGCGGGGTTTCAGATACGCAGTATTTT
CASSLATSGVSDTQYF
>TRBD1|.|TRBJ1-2|TRBV4-2
TGTGCCAGCAGCCCCGACAGGGGGTATGATGGCTACACCTTC
CASSPDRGYDGYTF
>TRBD1|.|TRBJ2-7|TRBV5-1
TGCGCCAGCAGCTTGGGGACAGGGCCCTACGAGCAGTACTTC
CASSLGTGPYEQYF
>.|.|TRBJ1-2|TRBV28
TGTGCCAGCAGTTTAGAGGAACTCTATGGCTACACCTTC
CASSLEELYGYTF
>TRBD1|.|TRBJ1-6|TRBV19
TGTGCCAGTAGTATGGGGACAGATAATTCACCCCTCCACTTT
CASSMGTDNSPLHF
>.|.|TRBJ1-1|TRBV5-4
TGTGCCAGCAGCTTGGGCGTGGGAGAGAACACTGAAGCTTTCTTT
CASSLGVGENTEAFF
>.|few|TRBJ1-5|TRBV6-5
TGTGCCAGCAGTCCCGGGTCCAGGGGCAATCAGCCCCAGCATTTT
CASSPGSRGNQPQHF
>.|.|TRBJ1-1|TRBV6-1
TGTGCCAGCAGTGAGATAAGAGGGGGCACTGAAGCTTTCTTT
CASSEIRGGTEAFF